Each of the 27 T cell receptor beta chains below was sequenced from the same sample in a study of human CD8 memory T cell subsets. Sequencing libraries of TCR beta were made by UMI-labeled 5' RACE. Reanalyzing the 5' RACE reads, TCRdb keeps one entry per CDR3 protein, without DNA. The table gives some 4,000 distinct CDR3 sequences; the top ten clones make up approximately 19% of it. The source material was CD8+ T cells from PBMCs. Receptor source: a human donor in good health.

The V gene is TRBV15, the J gene TRBJ2-1. The CDR3 sequence is 13 residues long. Germline loops: CDR1 LNHNV, CDR2 YYDKDF (reference sequence). CDR3 sequence reads: CATSSEVRNEQFF.

This clonotype ranks as large in terms of frequency. The chain is built from TRBV29-1 and TRBJ2-1; TCRdb's D call, TRBD2, is unchecked because there is no DNA. The germline CDR1 and CDR2 sequences are SQVTM and ANQGSEA. CDR3 size: 14 residues. CDR3 loop: CSAPPAGPWDEQFF.

The chain has TRBV2 and TRBJ2-2; the D call from TCRdb, TRBD1, cannot be confirmed without DNA. CDR1 is SNHLY, CDR2 FYNNEI, per germline. The CDR3 has 16 residues. The CDR3 reads CASRAGTGANTGELFF.

Its frequency marks this clonotype as medium-sized. This chain uses TRBV20-1 with TRBJ2-2; there is no DNA to check the TCRdb D call of TRBD1. In germline, CDR1 is DFQATT, CDR2 SNEGSKA (reference sequence). The CDR3 contains 17 residues. The CDR3 loop is CSARDQGRETNTGELFF.

This clonotype is labeled medium-sized (0.01 to 0.1%) based on frequency. J is TRBJ2-1 and V is TRBV15; the D call from TCRdb, TRBD1, cannot be confirmed without DNA. CDR3 size: 15 residues. Looked up from germline, CDR1 is LNHNV and CDR2 is YYDKDF (reference sequence). CDR3 sequence reads: CATSRGGGAYNEQFF.

Judged by frequency, this clonotype is medium-sized. This chain uses TRBV7-9 with TRBJ2-1; TCRdb designates TRBD2, a call that cannot be tested without DNA. The CDR3 extends over 14 amino acids. Germline assignment: CDR1 SEHNR and CDR2 FQNEAQ (reference sequence). CDR3 loop: CASGYGGAYNEQFF.

The CDR3 sequence: CASSQAESGELFF. This chain links TRBV4-2 with TRBJ2-2. Germline V gene sequence: CDR1 LGHNA, CDR2 YNFKEQ. This CDR3 is built from 13 residues.

Judged by frequency, this clonotype is medium-sized. The rearrangement links TRBV7-7 to TRBJ2-1; the D call from TCRdb, TRBD2, cannot be confirmed without DNA. In germline, CDR1 is SSHAT, CDR2 FNYEAQ (reference sequence). The CDR3 loop spans 15 amino acids. CDR3 region: CASSLGGAGGNEQFF.

This rearrangement joins TRBV7-8 to TRBJ2-3. The CDR3 consists of 12 residues. In germline, CDR1 is SGHVS, CDR2 FQNEAQ. The CDR3 loop is CASSSTMDTQYF.

This clonotype is medium-sized by frequency. The V and J genes are TRBV20-1 and TRBJ1-1. Germline CDR1 reads DFQATT; CDR2 reads SNEGSKA (reference sequence). This CDR3 has 12 residues. Here the CDR3 reads CSASVAQPEAFF.

Considering frequency, this clonotype is medium-sized. The chain has TRBV4-3 and TRBJ2-1; the D call from TCRdb, TRBD1, cannot be confirmed without DNA. Germline V gene lookup returns CDR1 LGHNA and CDR2 YSLEER. This CDR3 region has 13 residues. CDR3 loop: CASSRKGGDEQFF.

The chain joins TRBV7-9 to TRBJ2-7; TCRdb lists TRBD1, though no DNA is available to test this call. CDR1 SEHNR and CDR2 FQNEAQ come from the germline V gene (reference sequence). The CDR3 totals 17 residues. This CDR3 reads CASSFGDGGRYSYEQYF.

This clonotype is called medium-sized based on its frequency. This chain uses TRBV4-3 with TRBJ1-2. Germline V lookup: CDR1 LGHNA, CDR2 YSLEER. This CDR3 contains 17 residues. Here the CDR3 reads CASSQEMAGGTNYGYTF.

The rearrangement joins TRBV2 to TRBJ2-5; TCRdb returns TRBD2, unconfirmable since there is no DNA. The CDR3 has 15 amino acids. The germline gives CDR1 SNHLY, CDR2 FYNNEI. The CDR3 spells CAILPRGGYQETQYF.

By frequency, this clonotype is medium-sized (0.01 to 0.1%). CDR3 in amino acids: CASSVVGAAYNEQFF. V and J are TRBV9 and TRBJ2-1. Germline V CDR1 and CDR2: SGDLS, YYNGEE. The CDR3 has 15 residues.

The chain joins TRBV7-9 to TRBJ2-7; TCRdb lists TRBD1, though no DNA is available to test this call. Germline V gene sequence: CDR1 SEHNR, CDR2 FQNEAQ (reference sequence). The CDR3 is made up of 14 amino acids. The CDR3 sequence is CASSPPGTRSEQYF.

The rearrangement joins TRBV11-2 to TRBJ2-1; TCRdb's D call, TRBD1, is unchecked because there is no DNA. Looked up from germline, CDR1 is SGHAT and CDR2 is FQNNGV. The CDR3 runs 15 residues. CDR3 sequence: CASSLGTGLGNEQFF.

By frequency, this clonotype registers medium-sized (0.01 to 0.1%). The V and J genes are TRBV4-2 and TRBJ2-7. Germline V gives CDR1 LGHNA, CDR2 YNFKEQ. This CDR3 is built from 14 residues. Here the CDR3 reads CASSQAKGYYEQYF.

This clonotype ranks as medium-sized in terms of frequency. CDR3 in amino acids: CASSLGTGTGEQYF. This chain links TRBV5-6 with TRBJ2-7; TCRdb gives TRBD1 as the D gene, but with no DNA this cannot be confirmed. CDR3 length: 14 residues. CDR1 and CDR2 from the germline V gene are SGHDT and YYEEEE.

This chain joins TRBV7-9 and TRBJ1-2; TCRdb outputs TRBD1, but without DNA this stays unchecked. Germline CDR1 and CDR2: SEHNR and FQNEAQ (reference sequence). This CDR3 region has 14 residues. CDR3 sequence: CASSLSWDTDGYTF.

The V call is TRBV13, the J call TRBJ2-3. CDR1 PRHDT and CDR2 FYEKMQ come from the germline V gene (reference sequence). CDR3 length: 15 amino acids. CDR3 loop: CASSRAASGTDTQYF.

CDR3 amino acids: CATSRVPLNTEAFF. This sequence joins TRBV15 and TRBJ1-1. The CDR3 has 14 residues. CDR1 LNHNV and CDR2 YYDKDF come from the germline V gene (reference sequence). The whole variable domain, remainder taken from reference TRBV15 and TRBJ1-1, is DAMVIQNPRYQVTQFGKPVTLSCSQTLNHNVMYWYQQKSSQAPKLLFHYYDKDFNNEADTPDNFQSRRPNTSFCFLDIRSPGLGDTAMYLCATSRVPLNTEAFFGQGTRLTVV.

The chain is built from TRBV6-6 and TRBJ2-7; TCRdb selects TRBD2, and the lack of DNA leaves this call unchecked. There are 15 residues in the CDR3. The V gene's germline CDR1 is MNHNY and CDR2 SVGAGI (reference sequence). The CDR3 is CASSGTSGRTYEQYF.

The rearrangement uses TRBV19 and TRBJ2-7; the D call from TCRdb, TRBD2, cannot be confirmed without DNA. The germline V gene encodes CDR1 LNHDA and CDR2 SQIVND (reference sequence). This CDR3 is 14 amino acids long. The CDR3 protein is CASSMASGSGEQYF.

This clonotype is labeled medium-sized based on frequency. The rearrangement uses TRBV3-1 and TRBJ1-6. Germline lookup yields CDR1 LGHDT and CDR2 YNNKEL (reference sequence). This CDR3 comprises 18 residues. The CDR3 sequence is CASSQEGLTDGRNSPLHF.

The chain uses TRBV5-5 and TRBJ2-3. Germline lookup yields CDR1 SGHKS and CDR2 YYEKEE (reference sequence). The CDR3 extends over 14 amino acids. This CDR3 reads CATTSRGGTDTQYF.

The chain recombines TRBV20-1 with TRBJ1-2; there is no DNA to check the TCRdb D call of TRBD1. Germline V gene data show CDR1 as DFQATT and CDR2 as SNEGSKA (reference sequence). The CDR3 is 12 amino acids. CDR3 sequence: CSASPDNYGYTF.